These 28 T cell receptor beta chains were all obtained from the same sample, sequenced in a study of shared clonotypes between healthy human individuals. Selected positively for CCR7 and CD45RO-negative, naive CD8 cells excluded terminally differentiated effector memory CD45RA+ cells. Generated by immunoSEQ multiplex PCR, the TCRdb table keeps only in-frame clones and is missing some. The sample includes about 820,000 clones, more than 85% of them seen just once. Sequencing was carried out using naive CD8+ T cells sorted from blood. All receptors derive from a man aged 25-40 years in good health.

V is TRBV9 and J is TRBJ2-7; 8 bases match TRBD2. The CDR3 consists of 15 residues. Unmatched junction bases numbered 5, after V lost 0 bases and J lost 3 bases. Germline CDR1 SGDLS, CDR2 YYNGEE. CDR3 sequence reads: CASSVASGRIYEQYF. CDR3 in DNA: TGTGCCAGCAGCGTAGCGAGCGGGAGAATCTACGAGCAGTACTTC.

This chain uses TRBV5-6 with TRBJ2-7, with no clear D. Germline V gives CDR1 SGHDT, CDR2 YYEEEE. The CDR3 spans 12 residues. V shed 4 bases and J shed 2 bases, with 7 bases lying between them. CDR3 loop: CASSRETYEQYF. The CDR3 DNA follows: TGTGCCAGCAGCCGAGAGACCTACGAGCAGTACTTC.

In DNA form, the CDR3 reads TGCGCCAGCAGCTTTGAACTAGCGGGAGGGCCAGAGGATACGCAGTATTTT. This sequence encodes CASSFELAGGPEDTQYF. The chain employs TRBV5-1 and TRBJ2-3; TRBD2 matches at 13 bases. With V trimmed by 2 bases and J by 6 bases, 9 bases remained unmatched. This CDR3 is 17 amino acids long. Germline CDR1 SGHRS, CDR2 YFSETQ. Supplemented by reference TRBV5-1 and TRBJ2-3, the full variable domain reads KAGVTQTPRYLIKTRGQQVTLSCSPISGHRSVSWYQQTPGQGLQFLFEYFSETQRNKGNFPGRFSGRQFSNSRSEMNVSTLELGDSALYLCASSFELAGGPEDTQYFGPGTRLTVL.

The chain's CDR3 is CASSLNTAQETQYF. CDR3 nucleotide sequence: TGCGCCAGCAGCTTGAATACAGCCCAAGAGACCCAGTACTTC. The chain uses TRBV5-1 and TRBJ2-5, with D unclear. V shed 1 base and J shed 1 base, with 8 bases lying between them. Looked up from germline, CDR1 is SGHRS and CDR2 is YFSETQ. This CDR3 contains 14 residues.

The chain couples TRBV28 to TRBJ1-1, with 7 bases identical to TRBD1. CDR1 and CDR2 from the germline V gene are MDHEN and SYDVKM. The trim removed 0 bases at V and 3 bases at J, leaving 10 bases unmatched. The CDR3 is 17 residues long. This chain's CDR3 is CASSLWLAGGADTEAFF. The CDR3 coding sequence is TGTGCCAGCAGTTTATGGTTGGCAGGGGGTGCGGACACTGAAGCTTTCTTT.

The chain recombines TRBV29-1 with TRBJ2-7, with 8 bases fitting TRBD2. Per germline, CDR1 SQVTM and CDR2 ANQGSEA. The length of the CDR3 is 16 residues. The CDR3: CNASMELAESSYEQYF. In DNA form, the CDR3 reads TGCAACGCCAGCATGGAACTAGCGGAGAGCTCCTACGAGCAGTACTTC.

The CDR3 protein is CASSQAQGNNEQFF. The CDR3, as DNA: TGCGCCAGCAGCCAAGCCCAGGGTAACAATGAGCAGTTCTTC. This sequence joins TRBV4-1 and TRBJ2-1, with a weak D call TRBD1 (5 bases). Germline V gene data show CDR1 as MGHRA and CDR2 as YSYEKL. The V and J ends lost 1 base and 5 bases respectively, with 9 bases between them. The CDR3 is 14 residues long.

The CDR3 coding sequence is TGTGCCAGCAGTACGACAGGGGGACAAGAGACCCAGTACTTC. As protein: CASSTTGGQETQYF. The rearrangement uses TRBV28 and TRBJ2-5, with 9 positions matching TRBD1. The CDR3 length is 14 residues. Trimming cost V 5 bases and J 2 bases; bases outside gene matches: 3. In germline, CDR1 is MDHEN, CDR2 SYDVKM.

The chain employs TRBV7-7 and TRBJ2-5; D may match TRBD1 or TRBD2 (5 bases each). The CDR3 runs to 14 residues. CDR1 and CDR2 (germline): SSHAT, FNYEAQ (reference sequence). Trimming took 5 bases from V and 4 from J, leaving 14 bases between them. DNA for the CDR3: TGTGCCAGCAGCCCCTCCGAGGGGCGAGAGACCCAGTACTTC. Translation gives CASSPSEGRETQYF.

This clone turned up a few times. V usage is TRBV7-9 and J usage is TRBJ2-7; D gene ambiguous. The ends were cut back, 1 base at V and 4 bases at J, with 8 bases in the middle. The CDR3 contains 13 residues. CDR1 SEHNR and CDR2 FQNEAQ come from the germline V gene (reference sequence). The CDR3 reads CASSLVLEYEQYF. In DNA form, the CDR3 reads TGTGCCAGCAGCTTAGTGCTAGAGTACGAGCAGTACTTC.

This chain links TRBV30 with TRBJ2-1; D may be TRBD1 (5 bases). Germline lookup yields CDR1 GTSNPN and CDR2 SVGIG (reference sequence). The length of the CDR3 is 12 residues. V shed 5 bases and J shed 10 bases, with 15 bases lying between them. This chain's CDR3 is CAWELGQVEQFF. The CDR3 DNA reads as TGTGCCTGGGAACTTGGACAAGTGGAGCAGTTCTTC.

V usage is TRBV7-9 and J usage is TRBJ2-1; D is uncertain. CDR3 length: 12 residues. Germline V lookup: CDR1 SEHNR, CDR2 FQNEAQ (reference sequence). V lost 1 base, J lost 7 bases, and 5 bases lay in between. The CDR3 loop reads CASSLVPNEQFF. As DNA, the CDR3 is TGTGCCAGCAGCTTAGTTCCTAATGAGCAGTTCTTC. Full variable domain (outside the CDR3, taken from reference TRBV7-9 and TRBJ2-1): DTGVSQNPRHKITKRGQNVTFRCDPISEHNRLYWYRQTLGQGPEFLTYFQNEAQLEKSRLLSDRFSAERPKGSFSTLEIQRTEQGDSAMYLCASSLVPNEQFFGPGTRLTVL.

The rearrangement uses TRBV5-5 and TRBJ2-7; the match to TRBD2 covers 12 bases. CDR3 size: 15 residues. With V trimmed by 4 bases and J by 1 base, 3 bases remained unmatched. The germline V gene encodes CDR1 SGHKS and CDR2 YYEKEE (reference sequence). The CDR3 region is CASSETSGRSYEQYF. In DNA, the CDR3 is TGTGCCAGCAGCGAGACTAGCGGGAGATCCTACGAGCAGTACTTC.

The rearrangement joins TRBV6-4 to TRBJ1-5, with D uncertain. The CDR3 is 12 amino acids. The germline gives CDR1 MRHNA, CDR2 SNTAGT. With 4 bases removed from V and 2 bases from J, the gap between germline ends came to 3 bases. CDR3 in amino acids: CASSGRNQPQHF. CDR3 coding DNA: TGTGCCAGCAGTGGTCGCAATCAGCCCCAGCATTTT.

This sequence joins TRBV6-4 and TRBJ2-1; 7 positions agree with TRBD1. There are 14 residues in the CDR3. Germline V lookup: CDR1 MRHNA, CDR2 SNTAGT. The V and J ends lost 2 bases and 5 bases, in that order; junction bases with no gene match: 3. CDR3 nucleotides: TGTGCCAGCAGTGACGGGGACAGCCACAATGAGCAGTTCTTC. It specifies CASSDGDSHNEQFF.

Of note for this clone: Other DNA sequences from this sample encode an identical CDR3 as well. The chain employs TRBV2 and TRBJ2-6; D may match TRBD1 or TRBD2 (5 bases each). CDR1 and CDR2 (germline): SNHLY, FYNNEI. Trimming pared 4 bases from V and 0 bases from J, leaving 10 bases between. The CDR3 length is 16 residues. The chain's CDR3 is CASSGDRDSGANVLTF. The CDR3, as DNA: TGTGCCAGCAGTGGGGACCGAGACTCTGGGGCCAACGTCCTGACTTTC.

This sequence joins TRBV4-1 and TRBJ2-7, with D maybe TRBD2 (5 bases). Per germline, CDR1 MGHRA and CDR2 YSYEKL. The germline V and J ends were trimmed by 4 bases and 3 bases, with 16 bases remaining between them. The CDR3 has 15 amino acids. The CDR3 loop is CASSPSSRVIYEQYF. As DNA, the CDR3 is TGCGCCAGCAGCCCTAGCTCCCGGGTTATCTACGAGCAGTACTTC.

This chain joins TRBV10-3 and TRBJ2-7; D ambiguous. From germline, CDR1 is ENHRY and CDR2 SYGVKD. The CDR3 extends over 13 amino acids. V lost 2 bases and J lost 5, with 10 bases in between. Written as DNA, the CDR3 is TGTGCCATCAGTGAGCCTGAGATCCACGAGCAGTACTTC. It translates to CAISEPEIHEQYF.

The chain uses TRBV7-9 and TRBJ2-3; possibly TRBD1 for D (6 bases). V lost 1 base, J lost 8 bases, and 16 bases lay in between. The CDR3 has 15 residues. Germline V CDR1 and CDR2: SEHNR, FQNEAQ (reference sequence). CDR3 sequence (DNA): TGTGCCAGCAGCTTAGTTACGCCCTCCAGGGGTACGCAGTATTTT. Its translation is CASSLVTPSRGTQYF.

This chain joins TRBV10-1 and TRBJ2-3, with 13 positions matching TRBD2. The ends lost 3 bases at V and 8 bases at J; junction bases unmatched: 5. This CDR3 region has 15 residues. Germline V lookup: CDR1 WNHNN, CDR2 SYGVQD (reference sequence). In DNA form, the CDR3 reads TGCGCCAGCAGTGATACCGGGACTAGCGGGACTACGCAGTATTTT. Its protein product is CASSDTGTSGTTQYF.

The V and J genes are TRBV18 and TRBJ2-1; TRBD2 matches 15 bases. The CDR3 runs to 17 residues. Unmatched junction bases numbered 4, after V lost 2 bases and J lost 5 bases. CDR1 and CDR2 from the germline V gene are KGHSH and LQKENI. DNA for the CDR3: TGTGCCAGCTCACCAGGGACTAGCGGGAGGAAGGACAATGAGCAGTTCTTC. Amino acids: CASSPGTSGRKDNEQFF.

The genes are TRBV30 and TRBJ2-5; possibly TRBD1 for D (5 bases). Trimming stripped 0 bases from V and 5 bases from J, with 13 bases between. The CDR3 extends over 14 amino acids. Germline assignment: CDR1 GTSNPN and CDR2 SVGIG (reference sequence). CDR3 in amino acids: CAWSVGRVWETQYF. CDR3 nucleotide sequence: TGTGCCTGGAGTGTTGGCAGGGTTTGGGAGACCCAGTACTTC.

This sequence joins TRBV28 and TRBJ2-1, with 9 bases fitting TRBD2. The CDR3 is made up of 14 amino acids. With V trimmed by 5 bases and J by 7 bases, 6 bases remained unmatched. Per germline, CDR1 MDHEN and CDR2 SYDVKM. CDR3 nucleotide sequence: TGTGCCAGCAGTGAGCGGGAGGTTCTGAATGAGCAGTTCTTC. Protein product: CASSEREVLNEQFF.

The rearrangement uses TRBV27 and TRBJ2-3; TRBD1 matches at 9 bases. This CDR3 spans 18 amino acids. J lost 3 bases, V lost 6 bases, and 16 bases had no gene match. From germline, CDR1 is MNHEY and CDR2 SMNVEV (reference sequence). This chain's CDR3 is CASSHLTSTGGGTDTQYF. The CDR3 region has the DNA TGTGCCAGCAGCCACCTCACATCGACAGGGGGTGGTACAGATACGCAGTATTTT.

The chain recombines TRBV4-1 with TRBJ1-2; D is unclear. CDR1 and CDR2 from the germline V gene are MGHRA and YSYEKL. V dropped 2 bases and J dropped 4 bases, with 14 bases sitting between them. This CDR3 has 15 amino acids. The CDR3 DNA reads TGCGCCAGCAGCCAAAACCCAGGACTGTCCTATGGCTACACCTTC. This encodes CASSQNPGLSYGYTF.

This sequence joins TRBV6-5 and TRBJ1-5, with D possibly being TRBD1 (6 bases). The CDR3 has 15 residues. The V end lost 4 bases, the J end lost 2 bases, and 12 bases lay between the germline ends. Germline V gene lookup returns CDR1 MNHEY and CDR2 SVGAGI. In DNA form, the CDR3 reads TGTGCCAGCAGTTCGGTGGGGGCAGGCAATCAGCCCCAGCATTTT. This encodes CASSSVGAGNQPQHF.

This clone was recorded once. V gene TRBV9 combines with J gene TRBJ2-5; D not certain. Looked up from germline, CDR1 is SGDLS and CDR2 is YYNGEE. Trimming removed 3 bases at V and 0 bases at J, with 9 bases between. The CDR3 has 14 amino acids. CDR3 nucleotides: TGTGCCAGCAGCGCGGACGCGAACCAAGAGACCCAGTACTTC. This encodes CASSADANQETQYF.

The chain recombines TRBV5-1 with TRBJ2-1, with D possibly matching TRBD1 (6 bases). Trimming cost V 0 bases and J 5 bases, with 15 bases left between them. Germline CDR1 SGHRS, CDR2 YFSETQ. This CDR3 has 16 amino acids. The CDR3 DNA follows: TGCGCCAGCAGCTTGGCCGAAGGGGGAGTAGACAATGAGCAGTTCTTC. Its translation is CASSLAEGGVDNEQFF.